This T cell receptor beta chain originates from a study of blood T cells in healthy people across ages. Study results and caveats: Greater diversity and more naive CD4+ cells were seen in long-lived donors than in aged donors. It was held that the diversity estimates obtained from one million T cells were underestimates.

With a J-beta primer mix and a sample-barcoded 5' primer, a second PCR ran about 7 to 12 cycles. MiXCR, run by TCRdb on the 5' RACE reads, gives a single entry per CDR3 protein. Here the sample spans 1.5 million or so distinct CDR3 sequences, 40% to 50% being singletons. The CDR3 is 12 amino acids. Trimming took 5 bases from V and 7 from J; bases not matched to a gene: 5. This clonotype came up a few times. As yet, its antigen is unknown. Healthy Caucasian individuals from Russia aged roughly 6 to 95 were enrolled as donors. The chain joins TRBV12-3 or TRBV12-4 to TRBJ2-7; 7 positions agree with TRBD1. This sequence originates from a woman younger than 30 in good health. The sequenced sample was blood. CDR3 coding DNA: TGTGCCAGCAGTGACAGGGTTGGGGAGCAGTACTTC. It is translated as CASSDRVGEQYF.